At least ten counts were recorded for the clone carrying this T cell receptor (beta chain). The antigen remains unidentified. The data were taken from a study of T cells after yellow fever vaccination. Study details: The fractions with low cell numbers were processed using SMART-Seq v4 Ultra Low Input.

Germline V gene data show CDR1 as MDHEN and CDR2 as SYDVKM. The CDR3 is 15 amino acids. V shed 5 bases and J shed 2 bases, with 13 bases lying between them. Regarding the study as a whole: A weaker but faster secondary response was observed, peaking on day 5 versus 15. Re-detected after boosting: most primary clones, 96% of CD4 and 80% to 90% of CD8. Repertoires sorted by FACS could include abundant clonotypes that are contaminants from the bulk population.

MiXCR was run by TCRdb on the 5' RACE reads, yielding one entry per CDR3 protein. The sample has roughly 330,000 distinct CDR3 sequences, 6.8% seen once. The specimen was PBMCs, collected about 49 days after the first yellow fever vaccination. The chain carries TRBV28 and TRBJ2-1; D might be TRBD1 (5 bases). This receptor was taken from a man younger than 35 who received the YFV17D yellow fever vaccine. The CDR3 loop reads CASSLLPTAYNEQFF. DNA for the CDR3: TGTGCCAGCAGTCTACTTCCGACAGCCTACAATGAGCAGTTCTTC.